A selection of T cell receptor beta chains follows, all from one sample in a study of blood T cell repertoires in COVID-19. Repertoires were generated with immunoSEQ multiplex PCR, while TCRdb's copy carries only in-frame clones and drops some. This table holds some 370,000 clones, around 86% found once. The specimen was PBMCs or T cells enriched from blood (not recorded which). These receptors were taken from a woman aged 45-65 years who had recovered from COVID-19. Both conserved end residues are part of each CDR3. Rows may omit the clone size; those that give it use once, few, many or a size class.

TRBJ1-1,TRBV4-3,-,CASSQDRSSEAFF
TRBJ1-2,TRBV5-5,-,CATEVSPASYGYTF
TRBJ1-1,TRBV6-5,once,CASSYSRDRGDLGFF
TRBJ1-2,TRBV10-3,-,CAISGPGTGLNYGYTF
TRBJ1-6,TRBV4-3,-,CASSQDRSFFNSPLHF
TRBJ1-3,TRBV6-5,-,CASSYAGGNTIYF
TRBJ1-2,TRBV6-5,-,CASSYGPGIFTF
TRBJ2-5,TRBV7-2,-,CASSLGLAGGSGETQYF
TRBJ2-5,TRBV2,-,CASRDGTSGGEETQYF
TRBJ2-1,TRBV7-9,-,CASSFEGGNYEQFF
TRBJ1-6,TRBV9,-,CASSVQNYNSPLHF
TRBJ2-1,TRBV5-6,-,CASSDLRSKSYNEQFF
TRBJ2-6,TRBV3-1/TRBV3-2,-,CASSQITPLPRSGANVLTF
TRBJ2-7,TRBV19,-,CASRMTSGRAVYEQYF
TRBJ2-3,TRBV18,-,CASSRVTANSGGSTDTQYF
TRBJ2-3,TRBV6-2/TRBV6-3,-,CASSYGTSGKFTDTQYF
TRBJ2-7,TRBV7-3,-,CASSLFQGSYEQYF
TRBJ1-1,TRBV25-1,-,CASSESTRARGEAFF
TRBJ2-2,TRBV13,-,CASSLRTGDTGELFF
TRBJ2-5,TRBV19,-,CASSWGLGETQYF
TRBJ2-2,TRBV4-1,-,CASSRTKNTGELFF
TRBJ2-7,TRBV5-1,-,CASSYTADRASSYEQYF
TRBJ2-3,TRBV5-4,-,CASSPTRAGGSTDTQYF
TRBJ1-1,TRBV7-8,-,CASSLGGVSEAFF
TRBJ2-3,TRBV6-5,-,CASSYGAGTRGDTQYF
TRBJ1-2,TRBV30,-,CAWSVKRQVNYGYTF